Sequencing of this TCR beta chain was carried out in a study of cytomegalovirus exposure and HLA in healthy donors. General study findings and limits: With DRB1 most and HLA-C fewest, TCR association rates differed between HLA loci in a later analysis. The only immune exposure information that was available was CMV serostatus. One variant, a missense change in DCLRE1C, was linked in a later analysis to TCR beta V- and J-gene trimming. The study put 150 or so TCR beta chains on its list as cytomegalovirus-associated.

The PCR was carried out with 60 Vbeta primers and 13 Jbeta primers. Measured with immunoSEQ multiplex PCR; TCRdb has only the in-frame clones, and not every one. Of more than 150,000 clones in the sample, more than 75% are singletons; the top ten hold over 2%. This CDR3 is 12 amino acids long. Details on this clone: Antigen: not known.

The receptor was isolated from a woman aged 25 to 45 in good health and CMV-seropositive. Sequencing was performed on PBMCs. The chain couples TRBV21-1 to TRBJ2-7; the table assigns TRBD1, which was not confirmed against the DNA. TRBV21-1 is annotated as a pseudogene. CDR3 nucleotides: TGTGCCAGCATAGTCAGGGACTACGAGCAGTACTTC. Protein: CASIVRDYEQYF.